This TCR beta chain was retrieved from a study of T cell repertoires in cytomegalovirus infection. Each CDR3 protein is one row after TCRdb ran MiXCR on the reads. The sample shows approximately 500,000 distinct CDR3 sequences, roughly 10% of them seen only once. V was clipped by 5 bases and J by 4 bases, with 9 bases between them. The CDR3 runs 12 residues. CDR1 and CDR2 (germline): SEHNR, FQNEAQ (reference sequence). This clonotype was observed many times. This TCR came from a human donor in good health (CMV status not recorded). Some clones in this sample may be carry-over from other donors' samples. Sequenced material: PBMCs. V and J are TRBV7-9 and TRBJ2-7; D remains unclear. CDR3 bases: TGTGCCAGCAGCGGCCTCAGATACGAGCAGTACTTC. As protein: CASSGLRYEQYF.